What follows are 18 T cell receptor beta chains derived from one specimen sequenced in a study of T cells in Graves' hyperthyroidism and ophthalmopathy. Amplification yielded TCR beta CDR3 regions, with RNA transcripts as the source. A set of HTBI primers served as the primers for a first-round RT-PCR of the TCR CDR3. TCRdb re-called the multiplex PCR reads through MiXCR, storing one row per CDR3 protein. Here the sample spans about 770,000 distinct CDR3 sequences, under 20% being singletons. Material: blood. Receptors originate from a woman between 50 and 59 years old with Graves' hyperthyroidism that later progressed to Graves' ophthalmopathy.

This rearrangement joins TRBV10-3 to TRBJ2-5; 9 nucleotides match TRBD1. CDR3 size: 13 residues. V shed 8 bases, J shed 1 base, and the junction held 2 bases outside the gene matches. CDR1 ENHRY and CDR2 SYGVKD come from the germline V gene. CDR3 in amino acids: CAIGQGTQETQYF. CDR3 DNA sequence: TGTGCCATCGGACAGGGGACCCAAGAGACCCAGTACTTC.

This chain joins TRBV10-1 and TRBJ1-2, with 7 bases matching TRBD1. Trimming at V came to 8 bases and at J to 2 bases, leaving 5 bases not matched to a gene. Per germline, CDR1 WNHNN and CDR2 SYGVQD (reference sequence). CDR3 size: 13 residues. Here the CDR3 reads CASRWDRNYGYTF. The DNA for the CDR3 is TGCGCCAGCCGTTGGGACAGAAACTATGGCTACACCTTC.

The chain has TRBV5-5 and TRBJ2-1; 14 bases fit TRBD2. The germline gives CDR1 SGHKS, CDR2 YYEKEE (reference sequence). The V and J ends lost 4 bases and 8 bases, in that order; junction bases with no gene match: 8. The CDR3 sequence is 16 residues long. DNA of the CDR3: TGTGCCAGCAGCCCCCGACTAGCGGGGGGGCTCGATGAGCAGTTCTTC. This sequence encodes CASSPRLAGGLDEQFF. The full variable domain, its missing parts supplied by reference TRBV5-5 and TRBJ2-1, is DAGVTQSPTHLIKTRGQQVTLRCSPISGHKSVSWYQQVLGQGPQFIFQYYEKEERGRGNFPDRFSARQFPNYSSELNVNALLLGDSALYLCASSPRLAGGLDEQFFGPGTRLTVL.

The V call is TRBV27, the J call TRBJ1-1; no definite D call. The CDR3 loop spans 14 amino acids. Deletions cut 7 bases from V and 0 bases from J, with 12 bases between. CDR1 is MNHEY and CDR2 is SMNVEV in the germline V gene (reference sequence). CDR3 nucleotide sequence: TGTGCCAGCACTGCGAGCGGATTGAACACTGAAGCTTTCTTT. Translated, it gives CASTASGLNTEAFF.

The chain couples TRBV29-1 to TRBJ1-4; 9 nucleotides align to TRBD1. The ends lost 2 bases at V and 8 bases at J; junction bases unmatched: 6. The CDR3 length is 14 residues. Looked up from germline, CDR1 is SQVTM and CDR2 is ANQGSEA. In nucleotides, the CDR3 is TGCAGCGTTGAACCGGGACAGGGTGGAGAAAAACTGTTTTTT. Amino acid sequence: CSVEPGQGGEKLFF.

In its sample, this clonotype was seen many times. The chain combines TRBV6-1 with TRBJ1-1, with TRBD1 matching 8 bases. There are 15 residues in the CDR3. CDR1 and CDR2 (germline): MNHNS, SASEGT. J gave up 3 bases and V 3 bases, and 6 bases lay outside the gene matches. The CDR3 loop reads CASSDQGAGDTEAFF. For the CDR3, the DNA is TGTGCCAGCAGTGACCAGGGGGCTGGGGACACTGAAGCTTTCTTT.

This clonotype was seen a few times. The chain employs TRBV30 and TRBJ1-1; D may be TRBD1 (5 bases). The germline V and J ends were trimmed by 2 bases and 8 bases, with 12 bases remaining between them. The germline CDR1 and CDR2 sequences are GTSNPN and SVGIG (reference sequence). This CDR3 comprises 12 residues. CDR3 sequence reads: CAWSPWGGEAFF. The CDR3 DNA reads as TGTGCCTGGAGTCCCTGGGGGGGAGAAGCTTTCTTT.

This clonotype has only a few counts. The chain has TRBV5-8 and TRBJ1-4, with D uncertain. V was cut by 0 bases and J by 3 bases, with 9 bases left in between. The CDR3 covers 15 residues. Germline CDR1 SGHTS, CDR2 YDEGEE. DNA for the CDR3: TGTGCCAGCAGCTTGGTGGGGTCCTCTAATGAAAAACTGTTTTTT. Translated: CASSLVGSSNEKLFF.

At least ten counts were recorded for this clonotype. The gene calls are TRBV30 and TRBJ2-2; TRBD1 is a possible D gene (5 bases). This CDR3 is 15 amino acids long. Trimming stripped 2 bases from V and 6 bases from J, with 16 bases between. CDR1 and CDR2 from the germline V gene are GTSNPN and SVGIG (reference sequence). The CDR3 is CAWSRTYTGPGELFF. The CDR3 DNA sequence: TGTGCCTGGAGTCGCACTTACACAGGTCCCGGGGAGCTGTTTTTT.

V and J are TRBV2 and TRBJ1-1; D is unresolved. The germline CDR1 and CDR2 sequences are SNHLY and FYNNEI. The V and J ends lost 2 bases and 3 bases respectively, with 10 bases between them. The CDR3 is 14 amino acids. In DNA, the CDR3 is TGTGCCAGCAGTGAATCGGGTATATACACTGAAGCTTTCTTT. This translates into CASSESGIYTEAFF.

This clonotype has a count of ten or more. The genes are TRBV7-8 and TRBJ2-7; 8 bases map to TRBD1. The CDR3 runs to 15 residues. The V gene end was trimmed by 5 bases and the J gene end by 2 bases; junction bases not matched to a gene: 8. Germline V gene lookup returns CDR1 SGHVS and CDR2 FQNEAQ. The CDR3 sequence is CASSEPPGQAYEQYF. The DNA for the CDR3 is TGTGCCAGCAGCGAACCACCGGGACAGGCCTACGAGCAGTACTTC.

In this sample, this clonotype turned up a few times. The chain carries TRBV29-1 and TRBJ2-3; possibly TRBD1 or TRBD2 for D (5 bases each). V lost 4 bases and J lost 4, with 15 bases in between. Germline CDR1 and CDR2: SQVTM and ANQGSEA. The CDR3 has 14 amino acids. CDR3: CSVGVGDFSDTQYF. The DNA for the CDR3 is TGCAGCGTTGGCGTGGGGGATTTCTCAGATACGCAGTATTTT.

This rearrangement joins TRBV7-6 to TRBJ1-6; TRBD1 matches at 7 bases. The CDR3 totals 14 residues. Germline lookup yields CDR1 SGHVS and CDR2 FNYEAQ. Germline trimming cut 4 bases from V and 14 bases from J; bases unmatched to any gene: 11. CDR3 bases: TGTGCCAGCAGCTCGAGGACAGGAGGAGGTACCCTCCACTTT. Translation gives CASSSRTGGGTLHF.

This clonotype occurred many times. The V and J genes are TRBV5-1 and TRBJ1-1; no definite D call. The CDR3 loop spans 15 amino acids. V lost 1 base to trimming and J lost 2 bases, with 12 bases between them. Germline V gene sequence: CDR1 SGHRS, CDR2 YFSETQ. The CDR3 nucleotides are TGCGCCAGCAGCTTGTTGAAGGGTCTCAACACTGAAGCTTTCTTT. It is translated as CASSLLKGLNTEAFF.

In DNA, the CDR3 is TGTGCCAGCAGCTTAGATCGTGGGGGGCCTAGCACTGAAGCTTTCTTT. Translated, it gives CASSLDRGGPSTEAFF. The chain couples TRBV11-2 to TRBJ1-1; tentative D call: TRBD1 (6 bases). The V gene's germline CDR1 is SGHAT and CDR2 FQNNGV. CDR3 length: 16 residues. Trimming removed 0 bases from V and 4 bases from J, with 15 bases in between.

The chain combines TRBV5-1 with TRBJ1-5, with D unresolved. The germline V gene has CDR1 SGHRS and CDR2 YFSETQ. There are 15 residues in the CDR3. Trimming pared 1 base from V and 8 bases from J, leaving 16 bases between. CDR3 nucleotide sequence: TGCGCCAGCAGCTTGACCCCGGACCATTTCGAGCCCCAGCATTTT. Translating it yields CASSLTPDHFEPQHF. The variable domain in full, with the rest retrieved from reference TRBV5-1 and TRBJ1-5, is KAGVTQTPRYLIKTRGQQVTLSCSPISGHRSVSWYQQTPGQGLQFLFEYFSETQRNKGNFPGRFSGRQFSNSRSEMNVSTLELGDSALYLCASSLTPDHFEPQHFGDGTRLSIL.

This clonotype showed up just a few times. This rearrangement joins TRBV19 to TRBJ2-5; weak D call: TRBD2 (6 bases). The V gene's germline CDR1 is LNHDA and CDR2 SQIVND (reference sequence). The V end was cut by 1 base, the J end by 3 bases, with 6 bases between. This CDR3 is 13 amino acids long. CDR3 amino acids: CASSIGREETQYF. In DNA form, the CDR3 reads TGTGCCAGTAGTATAGGGAGGGAAGAGACCCAGTACTTC.

This clonotype has a count of ten or more. The gene calls are TRBV20-1 and TRBJ2-7; tentative D call: TRBD1 (6 bases). Germline loops: CDR1 DFQATT, CDR2 SNEGSKA (reference sequence). There are 13 residues in the CDR3. V was shortened by 6 bases and J by 3 bases, with 15 bases between the two germline ends. The CDR3 protein is CSARTEINYEQYF. DNA for the CDR3: TGCAGTGCAAGGACAGAAATCAACTACGAGCAGTACTTC.